The 7 T cell receptor beta chains listed next were all sequenced from one sample in a study of identical twins. MiXCR, applied by TCRdb to the 5' RACE reads, yields one record per CDR3 protein. The profile shows roughly 540,000 distinct CDR3 sequences, less than 25% of them singletons. These data are also associated with another study on T cells expressing NK-cell markers.

Sequenced sample: CD4+ T cells sorted from blood. The origin of the receptors is a young woman in good health.

The genes are TRBV11-1 and TRBJ1-2, with no clear D. Trimming took 2 bases from V and 8 from J, leaving 27 bases between them. From germline, CDR1 is SGHAT and CDR2 FQDESV (reference sequence). The CDR3 is 18 amino acids. This CDR3 reads CASSLNVGSSLPATGYTF. The CDR3 DNA is TGTGCCAGCAGCTTAAACGTGGGAAGTAGTCTGCCAGCAACGGGCTACACCTTC.

V gene TRBV9 combines with J gene TRBJ2-2, with 9 positions matching TRBD2. The length of the CDR3 is 16 residues. Per germline, CDR1 SGDLS and CDR2 YYNGEE. After removal of 5 bases from V and 3 bases from J, the junction contained 8 bases not matched to a gene. The CDR3 spells CASSPLGGRDTGELFF. The CDR3 DNA reads TGTGCCAGCAGTCCCCTGGGCGGGAGGGACACCGGGGAGCTGTTTTTT.

Only a few counts were recorded for this clonotype. CDR3 loop: CASSGAPRGNTEAFF. The CDR3 DNA is TGTGCCAGCAGCGGAGCCCCTCGGGGGAACACTGAAGCTTTCTTT. The V gene is TRBV9, the J gene TRBJ1-1, with unresolved D. Germline values: CDR1 SGDLS, CDR2 YYNGEE. Trimming pared 3 bases from V and 1 base from J, leaving 13 bases between. This CDR3 is 15 amino acids long.

This clonotype came up many times. The J gene is TRBJ2-5, the V gene TRBV20-1; the match to TRBD2 covers 8 bases. The CDR3 runs 15 residues. The germline V gene encodes CDR1 DFQATT and CDR2 SNEGSKA (reference sequence). V lost 3 bases to trimming and J lost 0 bases; unmatched junction nucleotides: 6. CDR3 protein: CSARLAGSYQETQYF. Here the CDR3 DNA reads TGCAGTGCTAGGTTAGCGGGGTCGTACCAAGAGACCCAGTACTTC.

V gene TRBV20-1 combines with J gene TRBJ2-7, with D hard to call. The germline V gene encodes CDR1 DFQATT and CDR2 SNEGSKA (reference sequence). The CDR3 extends over 13 amino acids. Trimming removed 1 base at V and 1 base at J, with 8 bases between. The DNA of the CDR3 is TGCAGTGCTAGAGCCCTAGGGTCCTACGAGCAGTACTTC. Translated: CSARALGSYEQYF.

The chain has TRBV7-9 and TRBJ2-3, with 8 bases that match TRBD2. The CDR3 loop spans 13 amino acids. V lost 4 bases, J lost 6 bases, and 3 bases stayed unmatched. Germline lookup yields CDR1 SEHNR and CDR2 FQNEAQ (reference sequence). CDR3 sequence: CASSSSGSDTQYF. In DNA, the CDR3 is TGTGCCAGCAGCTCGAGCGGGAGTGATACGCAGTATTTT.

V is TRBV9 and J is TRBJ2-7; no firm D call. The CDR3 is 14 residues long. Trimming cost V 0 bases and J 3 bases, with 10 bases left between them. CDR1 is SGDLS and CDR2 is YYNGEE in the germline V gene. This CDR3 is CASSVGPDGYEQYF. The CDR3 DNA reads TGTGCCAGCAGCGTAGGGCCGGATGGCTACGAGCAGTACTTC.